This TCR beta chain was captured by sequencing in a study of shared clonotypes between healthy human individuals (TCRdb year 2020). With regard to the full study: A couple of women and a few men aged 18 to 49 years were included in the cohort. For each donor, three plates each were used for CD4 naive and CD4 memory, two plates were used for CD8 naive, and one plate was used for CD8 memory. To increase sequencing depth and limit assay-specific biases, different laboratories used diverse techniques to prepare libraries and sequence TCR repertoires. Blood TCR repertoires of about five healthy adults were deeply sequenced to estimate repertoire size and the extent of clonotype sharing between individuals. Leukapheresis yielded between about 0.94 and 9 billion PBMCs per donor.

Using the deep immunoSEQ assay, TCR CDR3 regions were amplified from genomic DNA by multiplex PCR. Extracted genomic DNA from each cell subset was spread evenly across all wells of several immunoSEQ 96-well plates, with each plate serving as a replicate. Each replicate PCR for sorted subsets received 150 to 250 ng genomic DNA, equal to around 32,000 T cell genomes. The purified libraries were quantified using a Qubit 3.0 fluorometer, sized with a Bioanalyzer 2100, and then quantified again using the KAPA Library Quantification kit. Every immunoSEQ 96-well plate was sequenced on a separate single-read 150-cycle Illumina NextSeq 550 flow cell. The authors' analysis ran thus. Because the immunoSEQ output held only junctional sequences and lacked quality scores, the filtering could not match the filtering applied to full-length reads. Sequences were annotated with PyIR, a Python wrapper for IgBLAST v1.9, and V/J genes and CDR3 were assigned using IMGT germline references. Reads were removed for weak V/J assignments (E-value above 1e-6), missing CDR3, stop codons, out-of-frame junctions, or ambiguous translated residues. V3J clonotypes were defined by identical inferred V gene, J gene, and CDR3 amino acid sequence. Percentage overlap between repertoires was computed as shared unique clonotypes divided by the size of the smaller repertoire. RTK rarefaction, the Chao1 estimator, and Recon v2.1 estimates of unobserved clonotypes were used to assess repertoire richness. For all TCRbeta clonotypes obtained by the gDNA method from a few donors, generation probabilities were computed with OLGA. TCRdb retrieved this table from immuneACCESS and kept in-frame rearrangements only. Not all clones are present; in checked studies, unresolved V genes account for under half, and no reason is known for the remainder. The V and J calls and clone size come from that table; D and trimming were worked out from the DNA. Here the sample has approximately 2.3 million clones; 90% to 95% occur a single time. The biggest ten clones account for about 0.41% of the sample.

Healthy HIV-negative adults with no recently reported acute infections or vaccinations were included as donors. Only Caucasian adults living in Nashville, Tennessee, USA were represented among the donors. CD4+ T cells were enriched by magnetic negative selection, after which naive cells were positively selected on CD45RA and the negative fraction was taken as the memory subset. Blood was collected by leukapheresis, and PBMCs were isolated by Ficoll-Histopaque density gradient centrifugation and then cryopreserved in liquid nitrogen vapor phase. Purity and quantity of every magnetically sorted T cell population were checked by analytical flow cytometry. Genomic DNA was isolated from every sorted fraction and measured by UV absorbance on a Nanodrop 2000c. As concerns this clone: The target of this receptor is not known. No base-level quality is on record; no much larger clone is a single base apart.

The CDR3 holds 14 amino acids from the cysteine to the phenylalanine. Just the 42-base CDR3 DNA is kept, in frame starting at base 1. Here V drops 1 base and J drops 6 bases, and the junction holds 3 bases not matched to any gene. CDR1 and CDR2 were assigned from the germline V gene as MDHEN and SYDVKM. Paper-wide results and their limitations: Pairwise subsampling led to the expectation that sequencing depth would affect the degree of clonotype sharing among donors. Even with the large sequencing depth, rarefaction of the sorted-subset datasets indicated that sequencing was incomplete. Clonotypes shared by all four sorted-subset donors showed higher generation probabilities than non-shared clonotypes. Sampling was restricted to blood, and TCR repertoires in tissues likely differ from the TCR repertoires found in blood. Naive subsets generally had larger estimated clonotype richness than memory subsets. The genetic and exposure-history diversity represented was limited by the small number of donors. When a handful of donors were compared, the shared fraction of clonotypes was 5% to 6.5% for naive CD4, 3.5% for naive CD8, more than 2% for memory CD4, and 0.35% to 0.4% for memory CD8.

Rearrangement joined TRBV28 to TRBJ2-1; the junction holds 7 bases that match TRBD1. Sequencing input: naive CD4+ T cells from PBMCs. The cell subset or site label for this specimen denotes: CD45RA+ positively selected. This sequence was found in a man younger than 35 in good health. Some clones in this sample may be carry-over from other donors' samples. For the CDR3, the sequence is CASSLSQGVNEQFF. The DNA sequence is given as TGTGCCAGCAGTTTATCCCAGGGGGTCAATGAGCAGTTCTTC.